The 5 T cell receptor beta chains listed next were all sequenced from one sample in a study of cytomegalovirus exposure and HLA in healthy donors. In the PCR, 60 Vbeta and 13 Jbeta primers were used. Generated by immunoSEQ multiplex PCR, the TCRdb table keeps only in-frame clones and is missing some. The profile shows around 150,000 clones, over 70% of them singletons. Sequencing used PBMCs. The receptors derive from a woman aged 40-49 years in good health and CMV-seronegative.

The chain is built from TRBV5-6 and TRBJ2-3, with 8 bases matching TRBD2. Germline V gene sequence: CDR1 SGHDT, CDR2 YYEEEE. The V segment lost 0 bases and the J segment 5 bases; nucleotides outside the gene matches: 5. This CDR3 is built from 15 residues. The CDR3 DNA reads as TGTGCCAGCAGCTTGGTCGGGGCGGGGGGAGATACGCAGTATTTT. Protein product: CASSLVGAGGDTQYF.

The genes are TRBV19 and TRBJ2-3; tentative D call: TRBD2 (5 bases). The CDR3 runs 13 residues. Trimming removed 4 bases at V and 0 bases at J, with 5 bases between. Germline CDR1 reads LNHDA; CDR2 reads SQIVND (reference sequence). Written as DNA, the CDR3 is TGTGCCAGTAGTAGCGGGAGCACAGATACGCAGTATTTT. This codes for CASSSGSTDTQYF.

The rearrangement joins TRBV4-2 to TRBJ2-5, with 12 nucleotides matching TRBD2. Trimming cost V 2 bases and J 1 base; bases outside gene matches: 8. The germline V gene has CDR1 LGHNA and CDR2 YNFKEQ. The CDR3 contains 18 residues. CDR3 loop: CASSQRVLAGGFQETQYF. The CDR3 bases are TGTGCCAGCAGCCAAAGGGTCCTAGCGGGAGGGTTCCAAGAGACCCAGTACTTC.

This sequence joins TRBV28 and TRBJ1-2; 7 nucleotides match TRBD1. The CDR3 is 14 residues long. CDR1 is MDHEN and CDR2 is SYDVKM in the germline V gene. V was clipped by 1 base and J by 6 bases; unmatched bases: 5. The CDR3 sequence: CASSLSDRVHGYTF. As DNA, the CDR3 is TGTGCCAGCAGTTTATCCGACAGGGTACATGGCTACACCTTC.

The chain joins TRBV11-2 to TRBJ2-3, with D perhaps matching TRBD1 (6 bases). The germline gives CDR1 SGHAT, CDR2 FQNNGV. The CDR3 is 13 amino acids. Trimming stripped 3 bases from V and 3 bases from J, with 7 bases between. In nucleotides, the CDR3 is TGTGCCAGCAGCTTGCAGGGGACAGATACGCAGTATTTT. Translated, it gives CASSLQGTDTQYF. The full variable domain, in which reference TRBV11-2 and TRBJ2-3 provide the parts outside the CDR3, is EAGVAQSPRYKIIEKRQSVAFWCNPISGHATLYWYQQILGQGPKLLIQFQNNGVVDDSQLPKDRFSAERLKGVDSTLKIQPAKLEDSAVYLCASSLQGTDTQYFGPGTRLTVL.